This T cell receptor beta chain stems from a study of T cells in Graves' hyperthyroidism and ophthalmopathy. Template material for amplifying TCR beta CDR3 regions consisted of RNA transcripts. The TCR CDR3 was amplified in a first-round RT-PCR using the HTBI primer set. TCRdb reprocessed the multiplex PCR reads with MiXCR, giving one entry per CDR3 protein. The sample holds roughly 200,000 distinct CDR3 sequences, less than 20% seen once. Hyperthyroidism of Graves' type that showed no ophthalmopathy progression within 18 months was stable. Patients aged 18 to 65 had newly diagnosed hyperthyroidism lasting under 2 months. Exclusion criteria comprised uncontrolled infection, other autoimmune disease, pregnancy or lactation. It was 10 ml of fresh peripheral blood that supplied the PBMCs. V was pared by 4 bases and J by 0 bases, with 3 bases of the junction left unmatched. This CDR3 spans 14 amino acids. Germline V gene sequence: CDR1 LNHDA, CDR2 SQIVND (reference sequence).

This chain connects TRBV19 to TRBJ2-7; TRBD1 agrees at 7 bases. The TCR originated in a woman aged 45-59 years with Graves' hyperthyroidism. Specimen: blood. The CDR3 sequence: CASSKGQISYEQYF. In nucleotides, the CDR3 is TGTGCCAGTAGTAAGGGACAGATCTCCTACGAGCAGTACTTC. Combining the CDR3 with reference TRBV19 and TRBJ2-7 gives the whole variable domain DGGITQSPKYLFRKEGQNVTLSCEQNLNHDAMYWYRQDPGQGLRLIYYSQIVNDFQKGDIAEGYSVSREKKESFPLTVTSAQKNPTAFYLCASSKGQISYEQYFGPGTRLTVT.